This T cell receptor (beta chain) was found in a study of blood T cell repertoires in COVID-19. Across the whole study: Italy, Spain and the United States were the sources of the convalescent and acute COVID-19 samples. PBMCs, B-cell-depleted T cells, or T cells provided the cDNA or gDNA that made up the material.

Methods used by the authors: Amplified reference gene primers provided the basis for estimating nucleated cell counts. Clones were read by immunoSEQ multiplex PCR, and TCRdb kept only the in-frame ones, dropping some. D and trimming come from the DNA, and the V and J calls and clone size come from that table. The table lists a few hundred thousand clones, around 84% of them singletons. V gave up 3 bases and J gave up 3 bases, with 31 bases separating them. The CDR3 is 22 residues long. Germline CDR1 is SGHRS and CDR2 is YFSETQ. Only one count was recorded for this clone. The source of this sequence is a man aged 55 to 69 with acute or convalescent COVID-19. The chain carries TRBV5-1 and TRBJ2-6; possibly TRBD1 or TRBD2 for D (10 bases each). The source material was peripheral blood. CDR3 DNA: TGCGCCAGCAGCTCTCACCGGGACAGGGGAGCGCTAGCGGGGGTTGGGGCCAACGTCCTGACTTTC. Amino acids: CASSSHRDRGALAGVGANVLTF.